These 12 T cell receptor beta chains were sequenced from one sample in a study of cytomegalovirus exposure and HLA in healthy donors. In the PCR, 60 Vbeta and 13 Jbeta primers were used. Produced via immunoSEQ multiplex PCR; TCRdb's table is partial and in-frame only. The sample records some 120,000 clones, around 72% being singletons. Sequenced: PBMCs. The receptor source for this set is a man aged 25 to 40 in good health and CMV-seronegative.

The chain combines TRBV5-6 with TRBJ1-1; possible D gene TRBD1, 6 bases. The CDR3 is 16 residues long. V dropped 5 bases and J dropped 0 bases, with 17 bases sitting between them. Germline V gives CDR1 SGHDT, CDR2 YYEEEE. Here the CDR3 reads CASRISPGTLNTEAFF. CDR3 coding DNA: TGTGCCAGCAGAATAAGTCCCGGGACACTGAACACTGAAGCTTTCTTT.

This clone was counted a few times. The rearrangement links TRBV13 to TRBJ2-7, with a weak D call TRBD2 (5 bases). The CDR3 runs 12 residues. The ends were cut back, 4 bases at V and 7 bases at J, with 11 bases in the middle. CDR1 PRHDT and CDR2 FYEKMQ come from the germline V gene (reference sequence). CDR3: CASSSRPGEQYF. DNA for the CDR3: TGTGCCAGCAGCTCCCGCCCGGGAGAGCAGTACTTC.

This rearrangement joins TRBV27 to TRBJ2-5, with TRBD1 matching over 9 bases. CDR1 MNHEY and CDR2 SMNVEV come from the germline V gene (reference sequence). This CDR3 is 15 amino acids long. The V gene end was trimmed by 4 bases and the J gene end by 6 bases; junction bases not matched to a gene: 9. CDR3 bases: TGTGCCAGCAGTTCATGGGGACAGGGACAACAGACCCAGTACTTC. As protein: CASSSWGQGQQTQYF.

The rearrangement uses TRBV4-1 and TRBJ1-5; 12 positions agree with TRBD1. The CDR3 contains 17 residues. Trimming at V came to 1 base and at J to 7 bases, leaving 8 bases not matched to a gene. Germline-derived CDR1 and CDR2 are MGHRA and YSYEKL. This CDR3 reads CASSQVRDRGQGQPQHF. CDR3 DNA sequence: TGCGCCAGCAGCCAAGTTCGGGACAGGGGGCAGGGACAGCCCCAGCATTTT.

The chain links TRBV5-8 to TRBJ2-7, with no clear D. Germline assignment: CDR1 SGHTS and CDR2 YDEGEE. The V end was cut by 4 bases, the J end by 6 bases, with 14 bases between. The CDR3 totals 13 residues. The CDR3 region has the DNA TGTGCCAGCAGCCACCTGGTTCGCGCCGAGCAGTACTTC. It yields the protein CASSHLVRAEQYF. Full variable domain (missing parts from reference TRBV5-8 and TRBJ2-7): EAGVTQSPTHLIKTRGQQATLRCSPISGHTSVYWYQQALGLGLQFLLWYDEGEERNRGNFPPRFSGRQFPNYSSELNVNALELEDSALYLCASSHLVRAEQYFGPGTRLTVT.

The rearrangement uses TRBV5-6 and TRBJ1-1, with 10 bases lining up with TRBD1. The J segment lost 1 base and the V segment lost 5 bases, leaving 2 bases of the junction unmatched. This CDR3 region has 14 residues. Germline V gene sequence: CDR1 SGHDT, CDR2 YYEEEE. The chain's CDR3 is CASRGQGRNTEAFF. For the CDR3, the DNA is TGTGCCAGCAGGGGACAGGGGCGGAACACTGAAGCTTTCTTT. The variable domain in full, with the rest retrieved from reference TRBV5-6 and TRBJ1-1, is DAGVTQSPTHLIKTRGQQVTLRCSPKSGHDTVSWYQQALGQGPQFIFQYYEEEERQRGNFPDRFSGHQFPNYSSELNVNALLLGDSALYLCASRGQGRNTEAFFGQGTRLTVV.

The chain has TRBV6-6 and TRBJ1-2; TRBD1 matches at 10 bases. V dropped 2 bases and J dropped 6; count of bases not matched to a gene: 9. The V gene's germline CDR1 is MNHNY and CDR2 SVGAGI (reference sequence). The CDR3 spans 16 residues. The CDR3 DNA reads TGTGCCAGCAGTTACCCCCACCGGACAGGGGGTGATGGCTACACCTTC. This codes for CASSYPHRTGGDGYTF.

This clone was detected a few times. The chain combines TRBV6-5 with TRBJ2-7, with D possibly matching TRBD2 (6 bases). The germline V gene has CDR1 MNHEY and CDR2 SVGAGI. V lost 0 bases and J lost 5, with 14 bases in between. The length of the CDR3 is 15 residues. CDR3 sequence reads: CASSYSPGRPHEQYF. CDR3 DNA sequence: TGTGCCAGCAGTTACTCGCCAGGGAGGCCGCACGAGCAGTACTTC.

As for this clone: The junction departs from germline at one end; a sequencing error may be responsible. The chain combines TRBV27 with TRBJ1-3, with D possibly matching TRBD1 (5 bases). CDR1 MNHEY and CDR2 SMNVEV come from the germline V gene (reference sequence). This CDR3 spans 14 amino acids. Here the CDR3 reads CAGSADSSGNTIYF. CDR3 nucleotide sequence: TGTGCCGGCAGTGCCGACAGTTCTGGAAACACCATATATTTT.

The chain recombines TRBV5-1 with TRBJ1-2; 9 bases agree with TRBD1. This CDR3 contains 14 residues. The V segment lost 0 bases and the J segment 7 bases; nucleotides outside the gene matches: 4. Germline loops: CDR1 SGHRS, CDR2 YFSETQ. The CDR3: CASSLAGQGGGYTF. The DNA of the CDR3 is TGCGCCAGCAGCTTGGCGGGACAGGGAGGTGGCTACACCTTC.

The rearrangement links TRBV9 to TRBJ1-5; 7 nucleotides line up with TRBD1. The CDR3 is 15 residues long. The V and J ends lost 4 bases and 3 bases, in that order; junction bases with no gene match: 7. Germline V lookup: CDR1 SGDLS, CDR2 YYNGEE. In nucleotides, the CDR3 is TGTGCCAGCAGCTTAAGGGACAGTCCCAATCAGCCCCAGCATTTT. Its translation is CASSLRDSPNQPQHF.

The chain couples TRBV19 to TRBJ1-1; TRBD1 matches 7 bases. The germline gives CDR1 LNHDA, CDR2 SQIVND (reference sequence). Trimming removed 4 bases from V and 4 bases from J; junction bases left unmatched: 3. The CDR3 loop spans 13 amino acids. CDR3 in DNA: TGTGCCAGTAGTAGACAGGGCGCCACTGAAGCTTTCTTT. Its translation is CASSRQGATEAFF.